A single sample gave rise to the 32 T cell receptor beta chains below, sequenced in a study of blood T cell repertoires in COVID-19 (TCRdb year 2020). The method behind the library was the immunoSEQ multiplex PCR assay. TCRdb retrieved this table from immuneACCESS and kept in-frame rearrangements only. Not all clones are present; in checked studies, unresolved V genes account for under half, and no reason is known for the remainder. The sample table holds over 200,000 clones, of which approximately 90% were seen once. The ten largest clonotypes hold 2.2% of the sample. The specimen was peripheral blood. These receptor sequences come from a man under 40 who had recovered from COVID-19.

The rearrangement joins TRBV7-9 to TRBJ1-2; 7 bases are a match to TRBD1. The CDR3 is 15 amino acids. The V and J ends lost 5 bases and 2 bases, in that order; junction bases with no gene match: 8. Germline CDR1 reads SEHNR; CDR2 reads FQNEAQ (reference sequence). The CDR3 DNA sequence: TGTGCCAGCAGCCTACAGACAGGGCAGAACTATGGCTACACCTTC. The encoded protein is CASSLQTGQNYGYTF.

The chain combines TRBV11-2 with TRBJ2-5, with a weak D call TRBD1 (7 bases). Germline-derived CDR1 and CDR2 are SGHAT and FQNNGV. CDR3 length: 16 amino acids. Trimming removed 0 bases at V and 5 bases at J, with 16 bases between. The CDR3 bases are TGTGCCAGCAGCTTAGATGCGCAGGGGGGAGATGAGACCCAGTACTTC. It codes for CASSLDAQGGDETQYF.

This sequence joins TRBV5-1 and TRBJ2-1; 11 bases agree with TRBD1. The CDR3 sequence is 16 residues long. The V gene end was trimmed by 4 bases and the J gene end by 4 bases; junction bases not matched to a gene: 7. From germline, CDR1 is SGHRS and CDR2 YFSETQ. The CDR3 bases are TGCGCCAGCAGCCTGCCCGGGACAGGGGGATACAATGAGCAGTTCTTC. It encodes CASSLPGTGGYNEQFF. The whole variable domain, remainder taken from reference TRBV5-1 and TRBJ2-1, is KAGVTQTPRYLIKTRGQQVTLSCSPISGHRSVSWYQQTPGQGLQFLFEYFSETQRNKGNFPGRFSGRQFSNSRSEMNVSTLELGDSALYLCASSLPGTGGYNEQFFGPGTRLTVL.

V usage is TRBV7-2 and J usage is TRBJ1-3; the D is unclear. CDR1 and CDR2 from the germline V gene are SGHTA and FQGNSA. Between the trimmed V and J ends, which lost 4 bases and 0 bases, there was a span of 10 bases. This CDR3 is built from 15 residues. This CDR3 is CASSWTEDSGNTIYF. The CDR3 nucleotides read TGTGCCAGCAGCTGGACGGAGGACTCTGGAAACACCATATATTTT. The full variable domain, its missing parts supplied by reference TRBV7-2 and TRBJ1-3, is GAGVSQSPSNKVTEKGKDVELRCDPISGHTALYWYRQSLGQGLEFLIYFQGNSAPDKSGLPSDRFSAERTGGSVSTLTIQRTQQEDSAVYLCASSWTEDSGNTIYFGEGSWLTVV.

The rearrangement links TRBV5-1 to TRBJ2-5; D is undetermined. V lost 1 base to trimming and J lost 3 bases, with 7 bases between them. Per the germline V gene, CDR1 is SGHRS and CDR2 is YFSETQ. CDR3 length: 13 residues. DNA for the CDR3: TGCGCCAGCAGCTTGTGGCAGAAAGAGACCCAGTACTTC. Translation: CASSLWQKETQYF.

As for this clone: This may be a read error, as it is one base from a much larger clone. Other DNA sequences in the sample encode the same CDR3. The rearrangement joins TRBV11-2 to TRBJ1-1; tentatively, D is TRBD1 (5 bases). From germline, CDR1 is SGHAT and CDR2 FQNNGV. Trimming shortened V by 2 bases and J by 1 base, and 5 bases separated the two germline ends. CDR3 length: 13 residues. CDR3 sequence: CASSLQGNTEAFF. In DNA, the CDR3 is TGTGCCAGCAGCTTACAGGGGAACACTGAAGCTTTCTTT.

The rearrangement uses TRBV6-1 and TRBJ1-2; D remains unclear. CDR1 MNHNS and CDR2 SASEGT come from the germline V gene. V was clipped by 0 bases and J by 4 bases, with 9 bases between them. The CDR3 sequence is 14 residues long. For the CDR3, the DNA is TGTGCCAGCAGTGAAGCGCGAGACTTCTATGGCTACACCTTC. It translates to CASSEARDFYGYTF.

The chain couples TRBV10-3 to TRBJ2-2, with D possibly being TRBD2 (7 bases). Trimming took 0 bases from V and 2 from J, leaving 10 bases between them. CDR1 and CDR2 from the germline V gene are ENHRY and SYGVKD. The CDR3 consists of 16 residues. CDR3 protein: CAISESGGPNTGELFF. The CDR3 DNA reads as TGTGCCATCAGTGAGTCGGGGGGGCCAAACACCGGGGAGCTGTTTTTT.

The sample holds a few counts of this clone. This sequence joins TRBV3-1 (or the pseudogene TRBV3-2) and TRBJ2-5, with 9 positions matching TRBD2. The CDR3 runs to 14 residues. Germline assignment: CDR1 LGHDT and CDR2 YNNKEL (reference sequence). V was clipped by 6 bases and J by 5 bases; unmatched bases: 7. For the CDR3, the DNA is TGTGCCAGCAGTGGGACTAGCAATGTGGAGACCCAGTACTTC. It is translated as CASSGTSNVETQYF.

V is TRBV13 and J is TRBJ1-3, with 7 bases fitting TRBD1. The V and J ends lost 4 bases and 0 bases, in that order; junction bases with no gene match: 6. The CDR3 covers 16 residues. In germline, CDR1 is PRHDT, CDR2 FYEKMQ (reference sequence). The CDR3 protein is CASSSRQGISGNTIYF. The DNA of the CDR3 is TGTGCCAGCAGCTCTCGACAGGGTATCTCTGGAAACACCATATATTTT. The entire variable domain, with the rest obtained from reference TRBV13 and TRBJ1-3, is as follows: AAGVIQSPRHLIKEKRETATLKCYPIPRHDTVYWYQQGPGQDPQFLISFYEKMQSDKGSIPDRFSAQQFSDYHSELNMSSLELGDSALYFCASSSRQGISGNTIYFGEGSWLTVV.

The rearrangement uses TRBV6-5 and TRBJ2-7; D may be TRBD1 (5 bases). Per the germline V gene, CDR1 is MNHEY and CDR2 is SVGAGI. The CDR3 has 12 residues. V lost 5 bases and J 7 bases, leaving 12 bases between the germline ends. The CDR3 sequence: CASSMMGREQYF. In DNA form, the CDR3 reads TGTGCCAGCAGTATGATGGGGCGAGAGCAGTACTTC.

The chain carries TRBV4-2 and TRBJ2-1, with 9 bases aligning to TRBD2. Losses at the gene ends were 1 base for V and 6 bases for J; bases not matched to a gene: 10. There are 17 residues in the CDR3. From germline, CDR1 is LGHNA and CDR2 YNFKEQ. The CDR3 DNA is TGTGCCAGCAGCCAAGTCCTAGGGACTAGCCGGGGCAATGAGCAGTTCTTC. Translating it yields CASSQVLGTSRGNEQFF.

The chain is built from TRBV5-8 and TRBJ1-5, with TRBD1 identical over 8 bases. V was clipped by 1 base and J by 5 bases; unmatched bases: 8. The length of the CDR3 is 16 residues. Germline V gives CDR1 SGHTS, CDR2 YDEGEE. CDR3 nucleotide sequence: TGTGCCAGCAGCTTGCCACGATCGGACAGGGATCAGCCCCAGCATTTT. Protein sequence: CASSLPRSDRDQPQHF. The full variable domain, in which reference TRBV5-8 and TRBJ1-5 provide the parts outside the CDR3, is EAGVTQSPTHLIKTRGQQATLRCSPISGHTSVYWYQQALGLGLQFLLWYDEGEERNRGNFPPRFSGRQFPNYSSELNVNALELEDSALYLCASSLPRSDRDQPQHFGDGTRLSIL.

The V call is TRBV6-5, the J call TRBJ2-7, with a tentative D call TRBD1 (5 bases). This CDR3 region has 12 residues. Germline CDR1 reads MNHEY; CDR2 reads SVGAGI. V lost 8 bases and J 5 bases, leaving 13 bases between the germline ends. CDR3 amino acids: CASSGRAHEQYF. The CDR3 nucleotides are TGTGCCAGCTCCGGCAGGGCCCACGAGCAGTACTTC.

The chain uses TRBV29-1 and TRBJ2-3, with TRBD2 matching 14 bases. This CDR3 is built from 17 residues. The V segment lost 5 bases and the J segment 1 base; nucleotides outside the gene matches: 8. Germline V gene sequence: CDR1 SQVTM, CDR2 ANQGSEA. CDR3 bases: TGCAGCGTTACGGGACTAGCGGGGGCCCACGGCACAGATACGCAGTATTTT. Its protein is CSVTGLAGAHGTDTQYF.

The chain is built from TRBV7-2 and TRBJ1-5; tentative D call: TRBD1 (6 bases). There are 14 residues in the CDR3. From germline, CDR1 is SGHTA and CDR2 FQGNSA. With 6 bases removed from V and 7 bases from J, the gap between germline ends came to 16 bases. CDR3 nucleotides: TGTGCCAGCAGACCCCAGGGGCGGGCGCAGCCCCAGCATTTT. Protein: CASRPQGRAQPQHF.

This clone was counted a few times. V usage is TRBV19 and J usage is TRBJ1-5; D gene unclear. Germline lookup yields CDR1 LNHDA and CDR2 SQIVND (reference sequence). V was clipped by 7 bases and J by 3 bases, with 7 bases between them. The length of the CDR3 is 12 residues. CDR3 sequence: CASTQSNQPQHF. CDR3 bases: TGTGCCAGTACCCAGTCCAATCAGCCCCAGCATTTT. Complete variable domain (other parts from reference TRBV19 and TRBJ1-5): DGGITQSPKYLFRKEGQNVTLSCEQNLNHDAMYWYRQDPGQGLRLIYYSQIVNDFQKGDIAEGYSVSREKKESFPLTVTSAQKNPTAFYLCASTQSNQPQHFGDGTRLSIL.

The rearrangement links TRBV29-1 to TRBJ2-1, with 12 bases that match TRBD1. This CDR3 has 13 amino acids. V lost 6 bases, J lost 8 bases, and 5 bases stayed unmatched. Germline V lookup: CDR1 SQVTM, CDR2 ANQGSEA. CDR3 sequence (DNA): TGCAGCGTGCTGGGACAGGGGGCCTATGAGCAGTTCTTC. Residues: CSVLGQGAYEQFF.

The chain recombines TRBV18 with TRBJ1-2, with D possibly matching TRBD1 (6 bases). The CDR3 totals 14 residues. V was pared by 5 bases and J by 4 bases, with 14 bases between. The germline CDR1 and CDR2 sequences are KGHSH and LQKENI. CDR3 protein: CASSMDRALYGYTF. CDR3 coding DNA: TGTGCCAGCTCAATGGACAGAGCCCTCTATGGCTACACCTTC.

V is TRBV9 and J is TRBJ1-3; D possibly corresponds to TRBD1 (6 bases). In germline, CDR1 is SGDLS, CDR2 YYNGEE. The CDR3 runs to 15 residues. The V gene lost 0 bases and the J gene lost 5 bases, with 12 bases spanning the gap. CDR3 bases: TGTGCCAGCAGCGTAGGGGGGCGCACCCGAAACACCATATATTTT. Its protein product is CASSVGGRTRNTIYF.

The V and J genes are TRBV9 and TRBJ2-3; 10 positions match TRBD2. The length of the CDR3 is 17 residues. V lost 3 bases and J lost 4; bases outside the gene matches: 11. Germline CDR1 and CDR2: SGDLS and YYNGEE. The CDR3 DNA is TGTGCCAGCAGCGCCCCTGGGGGACTAGCGAGCGCAGATACGCAGTATTTT. It encodes CASSAPGGLASADTQYF.

This chain connects TRBV5-5 to TRBJ1-5; D call uncertain. V lost 4 bases, J lost 5 bases, and 19 bases lay in between. Germline V gives CDR1 SGHKS, CDR2 YYEKEE (reference sequence). The CDR3 spans 16 residues. In DNA, the CDR3 is TGTGCCAGCAGCCAACCAGGTTTGGGCAGGCATCAGCCCCAGCATTTT. Amino acid sequence: CASSQPGLGRHQPQHF.

CDR3 DNA: TGTGCCAGCAGCTTGACAGGGTGGGACACTGAAGCTTTCTTT. Translated: CASSLTGWDTEAFF. The chain links TRBV5-4 to TRBJ1-1; TRBD1 might be the D (6 bases). The CDR3 length is 14 residues. V lost 1 base and J 3 bases, leaving 10 bases between the germline ends. The V gene's germline CDR1 is SGHNT and CDR2 YYREEE (reference sequence).

J is TRBJ1-2 and V is TRBV24-1, with D hard to call. V was clipped by 5 bases and J by 3 bases, with 9 bases between them. From germline, CDR1 is KGHDR and CDR2 SFDVKD. This CDR3 is 13 amino acids long. The chain's CDR3 is CATSAGGDYGYTF. The DNA for the CDR3 is TGTGCCACCAGTGCGGGTGGTGACTATGGCTACACCTTC.

The chain uses TRBV5-6 and TRBJ2-7; D may be TRBD2 (6 bases). The germline gives CDR1 SGHDT, CDR2 YYEEEE. CDR3 length equals 12 residues. The V end lost 5 bases, the J end lost 5 bases, and 11 bases lay between the germline ends. The CDR3 loop is CASRRDFDEQYF. CDR3 DNA: TGTGCCAGCAGACGGGACTTCGACGAGCAGTACTTC.

In DNA form, the CDR3 reads TGTGCCAGCAGCTATCCGGACAGGGGGCAGGAAAAACTGTTTTTT. Amino acids: CASSYPDRGQEKLFF. The gene calls are TRBV5-6 and TRBJ1-4; 11 bases match TRBD1. CDR3 length equals 15 residues. Per the germline V gene, CDR1 is SGHDT and CDR2 is YYEEEE. V was pared by 3 bases and J by 8 bases, with 6 bases of the junction left unmatched.

The rearrangement links TRBV11-2 to TRBJ1-6; 8 bases match TRBD1. With 6 bases clipped from V and 10 bases from J, the junction kept 8 bases outside the gene matches. Germline values: CDR1 SGHAT, CDR2 FQNNGV. The CDR3 is 14 amino acids. In DNA, the CDR3 is TGTGCCAGCAGGCTGACAGGGGCAAACTCACCCCTCCACTTT. Translating it yields CASRLTGANSPLHF.

This clone came up once. V is TRBV7-2 and J is TRBJ1-2; maybe TRBD1 (6 bases). The CDR3 contains 14 residues. Between the trimmed V and J ends, which lost 0 bases and 8 bases, there was a span of 13 bases. Looked up from germline, CDR1 is SGHTA and CDR2 is FQGNSA. CDR3 in DNA: TGTGCCAGCAGCTTAGCACGGCAGGGGCGAGGCTACACCTTC. Translating it yields CASSLARQGRGYTF.

The chain recombines TRBV30 with TRBJ1-1, with a weak D call TRBD1 (5 bases). The length of the CDR3 is 10 residues. From germline, CDR1 is GTSNPN and CDR2 SVGIG (reference sequence). The germline V and J ends were trimmed by 4 bases and 9 bases, with 9 bases remaining between them. The CDR3: CAWKAGKAFF. The CDR3 region has the DNA TGTGCCTGGAAAGCAGGGAAAGCTTTCTTT.

The chain recombines TRBV3-1 (or the pseudogene TRBV3-2) with TRBJ1-2; maybe TRBD1 (6 bases). The CDR3 is 16 amino acids. Germline loops: CDR1 LGHDT, CDR2 YNNKEL (reference sequence). Trimming took 4 bases from V and 7 from J, leaving 22 bases between them. The CDR3 nucleotides read TGTGCCAGCAGCCGAGACTACTGGACAGACCAAGTTGGCTACACCTTC. Translation: CASSRDYWTDQVGYTF.

In this sample, this clone turned up a few times. The chain uses TRBV2 and TRBJ2-2; the match to TRBD1 covers 7 bases. After removal of 4 bases from V and 6 bases from J, the junction contained 5 bases not matched to a gene. The germline V gene has CDR1 SNHLY and CDR2 FYNNEI. CDR3 length equals 14 residues. CDR3 in amino acids: CASSGYTGAGELFF. The CDR3 DNA is TGTGCCAGCAGTGGTTATACAGGGGCCGGGGAGCTGTTTTTT.

This chain connects TRBV10-1 to TRBJ2-5; 8 positions agree with TRBD2. The J segment lost 5 bases and the V segment lost 8 bases, leaving 10 bases of the junction unmatched. Germline V CDR1 and CDR2: WNHNN, SYGVQD (reference sequence). The CDR3 has 14 residues. The CDR3 DNA is TGCGCCAGCTCCGTCGGGGGGGCGAATGAGACCCAGTACTTC. Amino acids: CASSVGGANETQYF.